The clone carrying this TCR delta chain is termed large (0.1 to 1%). The antigen is not known. Other DNA sequences within the sample encode an identical CDR3. TCRdb fed the RT-PCR reads into CATT to redo clone calling. The sample has 950 to 1,500 delta-chain clones, over 8.5% seen once. This CDR3 is 18 amino acids long. Germline V gene data show CDR1 as TSWWSYY and CDR2 as QGS. V lost 0 bases to trimming and J lost 2 bases; unmatched junction nucleotides: 8. The sample belongs to a study of gammadelta T cells in human blood. Broader study findings: Polyclonal expansion of innate γδ T cells after birth appeared microbially driven.

This receptor was identified in a newborn. The chain has TRDV1 and TRDJ1; 11 bases line up with TRDD3. Sample: non-Vgamma9Vdelta2 gamma-delta T cells from cord blood. This chain's CDR3 is CALGELLWGIQGTDKLIF. As DNA, the CDR3 is TGTGCTCTTGGGGAACTTCTCTGGGGGATACAGGGGACCGATAAACTCATCTTT.